This T cell receptor (beta chain) was profiled in a study of cytomegalovirus exposure and HLA in healthy donors (dated by TCRdb to between 2016 and 2019). At the level of the whole study: In an earlier analysis of roughly 500 of the donors, 276 Gb of sequence data and some 120 million unique TCR beta sequences from some 170 million T cells were reported. Donor age, sex, ethnicity and CMV serostatus were compiled alongside the repertoire data. An early release that covered some 630 HLA-typed donors contained approximately 300 gigabases of sequencing data and about 84 million unique TCR sequences. To predict cytomegalovirus infection status, the study combined high-throughput TCR immunosequencing, statistical association of individual TCRs with disease status, and machine learning. Typing coverage varied by locus: about 620-630 donors for A, B, C, DRB1 and DQB1; roughly 510 for DQA1; 600 to 610 for DPA1; more than 450 for DPB1. The study aimed to test whether signatures of past pathogen exposure could be identified by cataloging public T cell receptors. A few DR-DQ haplotypes were treated as single units for association and clustering because of strong linkage in the cohort. The later analysis used no new phenotypic data to find candidate immune exposures, relying instead on TCR beta sequences and their occurrence across donors. HLA typing included class I and class II loci at four-digit resolution. On average, about 200,000 unique TCR beta nucleotide sequences were sequenced per donor among 350 to 400 genotyped donors of the cohort, with roughly a sixth of those sequences being non-productive. A later genetic analysis used genome-wide SNP genotypes for about 60% of the roughly 700 donors, treating that subset as a discovery cohort. A separate validation cohort of roughly 110 different subjects was used in addition to the approximately 700-subject first cohort. In an earlier analysis of about 590 of the donors, high-throughput TCR beta sequencing was used to judge whether each TCR beta V gene segment behaved as functional or pseudogenic. A later analysis re-analyzed previously published TCR beta repertoires from 666 donors and added high-resolution HLA genotyping to study TCR occurrence patterns. The genetic ancestry cluster associated with self-reported Caucasian donors included 81% of the approximately 410 genotyped donors. The study profiled the T cell repertoires of hundreds of subjects by immunosequencing and related them to cytomegalovirus serostatus. All discovery cohort repertoires had been generated using a single sequencing platform.

Library construction relied on the immunoSEQ multiplex PCR assay. A mixture of 60 forward primers for TCR Vbeta segments and 13 reverse primers for TCR Jbeta segments was used in the multiplex PCR. A multiplex PCR assay on genomic DNA amplified the CDR3 region of rearranged TCR beta genes. Amplified TCR beta libraries were sequenced as 87-base-pair reads on the Illumina HiSeq System. The source study handled its data this way. A later analysis tallied around 80 million unique TCR beta chains across the 640 or so repertoires, and about 12 million of those chains were shared by two or more donors. To remove PCR and sequencing errors, raw reads were error-corrected and collapsed into unique sequences using a nearest-neighbor algorithm that merged closely related sequences. Alignment of CDR3 sequences to IMGT reference sequences was used to assign V, D and J gene segments. For a sequence to be retained, a match of at least six nucleotides to both a V gene segment and a J gene segment was required. A rearrangement counted as productive if the CDR3 had no stop codons and remained in frame with V and J, and every other rearrangement counted as non-productive. CDR3 was defined by IMGT convention, running from the second conserved V-encoded cysteine to the conserved J-encoded phenylalanine. Sequences without an unambiguous match to a single V gene segment were excluded from the earlier analysis of over 500 of the donors. An earlier analysis of some 610 of the donors called V segments functional above 56.7% productive rearrangements and segregating when the between-donor standard deviation exceeded 5%. To diagnose cytomegalovirus status from the catalog of TCR beta chain sequences, a statistical classification framework was built. V and J gene assignment, in a later analysis, came from comparing TCR nucleotide sequences with IMGT/GENE-DB human TR gene sequences. The TCRdist pipeline was used in a later analysis to assign CDR3 sequences and most-parsimonious VDJ recombination scenarios. In a later analysis, each TCR beta chain was defined by its CDR3 amino acid sequence together with its V-gene family, and reads without a unique V-gene family were excluded. To address suspected cross-contamination and a sequencing artifact, a later analysis removed around 600 highly shared, low-generation-probability nucleotide sequences. In a later analysis, a clonal expansion index for each public chain was calculated from normalized within-repertoire ranks of inferred template counts. Generation probabilities in a later analysis came from a VDJ recombination model fitted to out-of-frame rearrangements, and those results were checked against IGoR. In a later analysis, hypergeometric tests were used to score TCR-TCR, TCR-HLA and TCR-CMV co-occurrence, with a repertoire-size bias correction applied to TCR pairs. In a later analysis, false discovery rates were estimated by permuting HLA or CMV assignments 20 times. In a later analysis, co-occurring TCRs were grouped using DBSCAN, and TCRdist sequence similarity was added for clustering within HLA-allele-positive subsets. Repertoires with fewer than 30,000 or more than 120,000 public chains were left out of co-occurrence clustering, as were five repertoires with anomalous nucleotide sharing. Drawn from immuneACCESS, this table holds only the in-frame rearrangements with V and J called that TCRdb kept. Clones are partly lost; checked studies trace under half to an unresolved V gene and leave the rest unexplained. The V and J calls and clone size are taken from that table; D and trimming were inferred from the DNA. Present in this sample are about 180,000 clones, 75% to 85% of which were seen just once. The ten largest clones represent approximately 1.2% of the sample.

With respect to this clone: Its specific antigen is unknown. It has no much larger one-base neighbor in the sample; base qualities were not kept.

The cohort was made up of roughly 670 healthy bone marrow donors. At the time of sampling, every cohort member was nominally healthy, though immune exposures that went unrecorded were likely present. The donor tested CMV seropositive, placing the donor among the 290 or so seropositive members of the cohort. A peripheral blood sample was provided by each donor, and peripheral blood mononuclear cells were used for TCR beta sequencing. The Qiagen DNeasy Blood Extraction Kit was used to extract genomic DNA from the blood cell samples. Results the study describes overall, beyond this receptor: In a later genetic analysis, fewer N-insertions in productive TCRs were reported among donors in an Asian-associated ancestry cluster than the approximately 670-donor mean. According to the authors, the approach could potentially be generalized to other disease states and immunological phenotypes. According to a later analysis, TCR association rates differed among HLA loci, with DRB1 alleles showing the most associated TCRs and HLA-C alleles showing the fewest. Because counts were too low, roughly 16 rarely observed V segments, including chromosome 9 orphons, were excluded from the earlier analysis of 587 of the donors. Specific HLA alleles were associated with 16,951 TCR beta sequences at a false discovery rate of 0.05 in a later analysis. The presence/absence analyses assumed that sequencing depth was roughly uniform across donors, and that assumption may not be true. In both the original and validation cohorts, the classifier was reported to diagnose cytomegalovirus status with high specificity and sensitivity. Compared with equally common non-associated chains, HLA-associated TCR beta chains in a later analysis were more clonally expanded and had lower generation probabilities. A further reported finding was that TCR beta sequences accurately predicted the HLA-A and HLA-B alleles for most subjects in the first cohort. According to a later analysis, parvovirus B19, influenza, CMV and Epstein-Barr virus appeared linked to several top co-occurrence clusters. In this cohort, only TCR beta chains were sequenced, and detectable features were limited by the absence of alpha or paired-chain data. Because HLA typing was missing for some donors at each locus, association tests included only the typed subset. Most TCR sequences were seen in very few donors, while some public TCRs were found in many individuals. A total of fewer than 200 TCR beta chains were listed by the study as associated with cytomegalovirus. Assigning TCR associations to individual alleles was difficult when HLA alleles, especially DR and DQ, strongly co-occurred. The only immune exposure information available for the cohort was CMV serostatus. The sequencing pipeline was judged likely to have produced a cluster of highly shared sequence variants as a technical artifact. A later analysis found that most CMV-associated TCR beta chains appeared HLA-restricted, with HLA associations seemingly driven largely by CMV exposure. Correlated functional status among segregating V segments might be attributable to linkage disequilibrium, but an unknown experimental factor could not be ruled out. Because the 87-base-pair reads could not distinguish some IMGT-functional V segments, including TRBV6-2 and TRBV6-3, those segments were excluded. A few of the identified cytomegalovirus-associated TCR beta chains were confirmed in vitro to be specific for cytomegalovirus antigens. An association between a missense DCLRE1C variant and V-gene and J-gene trimming of TCR beta chains was found in a later genetic analysis and replicated in an independent cohort. In an earlier analysis of more than 500 of the donors, most TCR beta V segments appeared in productive rearrangements about 90% or about 30% of the time, broadly matching IMGT annotations.

Per the germline V gene, SGHAT is the CDR1 and FQNNGV is the CDR2. The CDR3 contains 16 residues, cysteine and phenylalanine counted. The sequence is cut down to CDR3 DNA, 48 bases in frame from base 1. V loses 5 bases at its end and J loses 2 bases; junction bases beyond the gene matches: 4. The V and J genes are TRBV11-2 and TRBJ2-6, and 9 junctional nucleotides match TRBD1. The sequence came from a girl aged 2-10 years in good health and CMV-seropositive. Input material: PBMCs. The bases read TGTGCCAGCAGCCTGACAGGGGGTGCTGGGGCCAACGTCCTGACTTTC. Protein translation: CASSLTGGAGANVLTF. This CDR3, with the reference TRBV11-2 and TRBJ2-6 proteins standing in past its ends, gives the full variable domain EAGVAQSPRYKIIEKRQSVAFWCNPISGHATLYWYQQILGQGPKLLIQFQNNGVVDDSQLPKDRFSAERLKGVDSTLKIQPAKLEDSAVYLCASSLTGGAGANVLTFGAGSRLTVL.